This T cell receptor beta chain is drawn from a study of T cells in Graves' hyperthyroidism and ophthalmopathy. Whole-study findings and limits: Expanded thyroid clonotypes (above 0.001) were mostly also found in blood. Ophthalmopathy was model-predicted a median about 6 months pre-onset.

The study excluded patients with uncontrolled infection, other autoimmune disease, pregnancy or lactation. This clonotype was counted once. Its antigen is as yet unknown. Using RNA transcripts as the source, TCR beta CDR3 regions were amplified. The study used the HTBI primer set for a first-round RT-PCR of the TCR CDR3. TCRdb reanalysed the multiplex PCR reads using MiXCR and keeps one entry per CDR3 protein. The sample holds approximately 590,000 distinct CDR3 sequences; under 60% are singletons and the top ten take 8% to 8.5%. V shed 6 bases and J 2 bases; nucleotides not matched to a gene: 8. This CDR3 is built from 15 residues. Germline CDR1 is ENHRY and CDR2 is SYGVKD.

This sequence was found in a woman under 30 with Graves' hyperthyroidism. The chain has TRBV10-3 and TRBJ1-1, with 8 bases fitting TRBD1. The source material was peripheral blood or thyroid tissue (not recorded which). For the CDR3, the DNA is TGTGCCATCAGCCAGGGACAGGCCGTCAACACTGAAGCTTTCTTT. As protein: CAISQGQAVNTEAFF.